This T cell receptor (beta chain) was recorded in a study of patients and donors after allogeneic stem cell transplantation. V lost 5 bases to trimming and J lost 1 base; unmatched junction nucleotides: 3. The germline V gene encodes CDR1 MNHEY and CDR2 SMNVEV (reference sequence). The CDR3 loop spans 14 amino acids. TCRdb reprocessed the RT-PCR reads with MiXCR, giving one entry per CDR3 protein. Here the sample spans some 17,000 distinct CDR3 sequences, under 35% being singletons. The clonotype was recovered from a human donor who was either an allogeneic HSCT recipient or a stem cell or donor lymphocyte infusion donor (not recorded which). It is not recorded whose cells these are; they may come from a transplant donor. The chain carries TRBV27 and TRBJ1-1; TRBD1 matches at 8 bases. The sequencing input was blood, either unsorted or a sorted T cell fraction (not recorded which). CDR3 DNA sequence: TGTGCCAGCAGTCCCAGGGGGCGGAACACTGAAGCTTTCTTT. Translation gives CASSPRGRNTEAFF.